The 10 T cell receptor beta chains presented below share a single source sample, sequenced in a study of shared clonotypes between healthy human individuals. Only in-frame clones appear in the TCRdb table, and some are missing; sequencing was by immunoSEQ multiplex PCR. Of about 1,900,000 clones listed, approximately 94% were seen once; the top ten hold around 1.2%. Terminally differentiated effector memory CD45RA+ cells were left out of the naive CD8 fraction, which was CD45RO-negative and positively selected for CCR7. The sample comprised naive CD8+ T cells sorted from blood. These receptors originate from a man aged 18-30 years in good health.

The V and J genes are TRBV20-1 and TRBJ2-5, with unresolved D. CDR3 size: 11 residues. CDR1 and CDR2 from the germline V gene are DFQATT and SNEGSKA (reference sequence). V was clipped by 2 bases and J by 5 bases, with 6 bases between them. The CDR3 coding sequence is TGCAGTGCTAGACCGGATGAGACCCAGTACTTC. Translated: CSARPDETQYF.

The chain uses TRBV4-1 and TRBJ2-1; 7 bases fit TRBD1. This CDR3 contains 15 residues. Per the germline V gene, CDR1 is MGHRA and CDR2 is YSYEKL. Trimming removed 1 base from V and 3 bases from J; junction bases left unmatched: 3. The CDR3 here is CASSQGDRLYNEQFF. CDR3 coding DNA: TGCGCCAGCAGCCAAGGGGACAGACTCTACAATGAGCAGTTCTTC.

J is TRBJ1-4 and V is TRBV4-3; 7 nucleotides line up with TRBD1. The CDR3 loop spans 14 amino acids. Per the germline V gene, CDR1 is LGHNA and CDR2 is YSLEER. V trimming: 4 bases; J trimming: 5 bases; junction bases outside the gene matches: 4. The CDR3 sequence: CASSLTGWNEKLFF. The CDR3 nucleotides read TGCGCCAGCAGCCTGACAGGGTGGAATGAAAAACTGTTTTTT.

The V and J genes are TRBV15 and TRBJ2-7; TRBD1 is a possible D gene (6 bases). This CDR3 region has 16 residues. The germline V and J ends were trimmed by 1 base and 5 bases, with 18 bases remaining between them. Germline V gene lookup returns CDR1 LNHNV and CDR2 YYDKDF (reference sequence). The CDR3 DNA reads TGTGCCACCAGCAGAGGGGGGCAGACAATGTTCCACGAGCAGTACTTC. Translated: CATSRGGQTMFHEQYF.

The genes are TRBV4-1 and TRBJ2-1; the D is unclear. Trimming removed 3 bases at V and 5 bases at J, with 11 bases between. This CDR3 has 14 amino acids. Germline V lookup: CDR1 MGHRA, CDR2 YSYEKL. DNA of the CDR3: TGCGCCAGCAGCCATGTAACTTACGACAATGAGCAGTTCTTC. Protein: CASSHVTYDNEQFF.

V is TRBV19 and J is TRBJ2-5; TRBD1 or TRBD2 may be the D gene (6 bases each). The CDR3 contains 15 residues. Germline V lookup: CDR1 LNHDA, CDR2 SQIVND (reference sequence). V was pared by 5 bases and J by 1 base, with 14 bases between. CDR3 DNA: TGTGCCAGTAGTCCGATGAGGGGGGTCCAAGAGACCCAGTACTTC. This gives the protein CASSPMRGVQETQYF. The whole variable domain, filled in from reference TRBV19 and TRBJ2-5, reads DGGITQSPKYLFRKEGQNVTLSCEQNLNHDAMYWYRQDPGQGLRLIYYSQIVNDFQKGDIAEGYSVSREKKESFPLTVTSAQKNPTAFYLCASSPMRGVQETQYFGPGTRLLVL.

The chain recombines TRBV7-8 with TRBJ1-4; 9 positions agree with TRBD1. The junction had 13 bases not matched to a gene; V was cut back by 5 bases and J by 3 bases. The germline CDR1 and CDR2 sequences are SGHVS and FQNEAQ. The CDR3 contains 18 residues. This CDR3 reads CASSLGQGGDGANEKLFF. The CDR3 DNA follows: TGTGCCAGCAGCCTGGGACAGGGAGGAGATGGTGCTAATGAAAAACTGTTTTTT.

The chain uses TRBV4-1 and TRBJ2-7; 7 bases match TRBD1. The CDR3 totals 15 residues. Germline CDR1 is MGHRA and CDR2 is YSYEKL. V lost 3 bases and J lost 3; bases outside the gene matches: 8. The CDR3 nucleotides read TGCGCCAGCAGCCATAAAGGGGGCGAGGGCTACGAGCAGTACTTC. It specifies CASSHKGGEGYEQYF.

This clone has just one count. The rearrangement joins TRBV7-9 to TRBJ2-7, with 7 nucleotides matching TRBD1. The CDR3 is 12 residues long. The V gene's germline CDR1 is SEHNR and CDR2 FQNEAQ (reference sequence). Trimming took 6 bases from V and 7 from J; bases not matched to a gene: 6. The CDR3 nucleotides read TGTGCCAGCAGTAAGGGGGCTCGAGAGCAGTACTTC. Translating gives CASSKGAREQYF.

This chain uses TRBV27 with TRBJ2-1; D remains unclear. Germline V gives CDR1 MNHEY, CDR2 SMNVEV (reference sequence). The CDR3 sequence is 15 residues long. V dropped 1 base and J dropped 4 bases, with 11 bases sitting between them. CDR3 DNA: TGTGCCAGCAGTTTATTAGGGTCGGGTTACAATGAGCAGTTCTTC. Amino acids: CASSLLGSGYNEQFF.